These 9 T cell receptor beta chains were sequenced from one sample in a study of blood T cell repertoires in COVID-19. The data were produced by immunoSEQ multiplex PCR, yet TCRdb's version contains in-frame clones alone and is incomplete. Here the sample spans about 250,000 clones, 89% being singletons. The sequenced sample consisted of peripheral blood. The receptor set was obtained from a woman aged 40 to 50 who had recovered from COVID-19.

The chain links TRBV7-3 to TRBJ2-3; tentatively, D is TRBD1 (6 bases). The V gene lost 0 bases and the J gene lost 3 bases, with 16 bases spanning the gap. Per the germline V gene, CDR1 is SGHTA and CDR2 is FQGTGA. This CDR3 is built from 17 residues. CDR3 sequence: CASSLTPSGARTDTQYF. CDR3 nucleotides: TGTGCCAGCAGCTTAACTCCCTCAGGGGCGAGAACAGATACGCAGTATTTT.

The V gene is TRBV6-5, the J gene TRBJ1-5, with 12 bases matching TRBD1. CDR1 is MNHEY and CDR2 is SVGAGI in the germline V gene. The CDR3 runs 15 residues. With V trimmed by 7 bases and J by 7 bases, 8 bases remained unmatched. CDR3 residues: CASMSGQGARQPQHF. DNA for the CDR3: TGTGCCAGCATGTCGGGACAGGGGGCACGGCAGCCCCAGCATTTT.

CDR3 nucleotides: TGTGCCACCAGCAGAGATCTCCAGGGGGCGAGGGAAAAACTGTTTTTT. Protein sequence: CATSRDLQGAREKLFF. The chain joins TRBV15 to TRBJ1-4, with 8 nucleotides matching TRBD1. The V gene end was trimmed by 0 bases and the J gene end by 8 bases; junction bases not matched to a gene: 8. The CDR3 spans 16 residues. Germline V gene data show CDR1 as LNHNV and CDR2 as YYDKDF (reference sequence). Supplemented by reference TRBV15 and TRBJ1-4, the full variable domain reads DAMVIQNPRYQVTQFGKPVTLSCSQTLNHNVMYWYQQKSSQAPKLLFHYYDKDFNNEADTPDNFQSRRPNTSFCFLDIRSPGLGDTAMYLCATSRDLQGAREKLFFGSGTQLSVL.

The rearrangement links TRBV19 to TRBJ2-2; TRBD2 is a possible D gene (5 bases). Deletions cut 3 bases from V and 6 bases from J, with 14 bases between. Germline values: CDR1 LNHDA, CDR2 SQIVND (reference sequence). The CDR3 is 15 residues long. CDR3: CASSMFTSQAGELFF. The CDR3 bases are TGTGCCAGTAGTATGTTTACTAGTCAGGCCGGGGAGCTGTTTTTT. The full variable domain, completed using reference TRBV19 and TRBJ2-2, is DGGITQSPKYLFRKEGQNVTLSCEQNLNHDAMYWYRQDPGQGLRLIYYSQIVNDFQKGDIAEGYSVSREKKESFPLTVTSAQKNPTAFYLCASSMFTSQAGELFFGEGSRLTVL.

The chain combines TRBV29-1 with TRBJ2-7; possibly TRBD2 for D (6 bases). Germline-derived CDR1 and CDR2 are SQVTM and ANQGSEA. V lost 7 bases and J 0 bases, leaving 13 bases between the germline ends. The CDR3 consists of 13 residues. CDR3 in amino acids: CSALALSSYEQYF. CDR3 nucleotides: TGCAGCGCACTAGCATTGAGCTCCTACGAGCAGTACTTC.

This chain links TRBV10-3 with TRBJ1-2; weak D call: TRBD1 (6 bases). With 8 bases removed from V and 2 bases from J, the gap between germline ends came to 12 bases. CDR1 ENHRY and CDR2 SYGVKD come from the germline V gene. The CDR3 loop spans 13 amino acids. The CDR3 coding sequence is TGTGCCATCCTGGGCGGACAGAACTATGGCTACACCTTC. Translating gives CAILGGQNYGYTF.

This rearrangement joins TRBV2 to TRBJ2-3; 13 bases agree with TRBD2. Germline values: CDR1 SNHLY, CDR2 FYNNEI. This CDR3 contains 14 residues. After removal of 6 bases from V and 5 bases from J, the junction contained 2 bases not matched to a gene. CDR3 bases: TGTGCCAGCAGGGGGACTAGCGGGAAAGATACGCAGTATTTT. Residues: CASRGTSGKDTQYF.

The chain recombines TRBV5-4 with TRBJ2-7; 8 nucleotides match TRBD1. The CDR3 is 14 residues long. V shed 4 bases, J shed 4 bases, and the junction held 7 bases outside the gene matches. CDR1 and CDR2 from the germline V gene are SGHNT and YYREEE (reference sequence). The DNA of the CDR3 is TGTGCCAGCAGCACCGGACAGGGTGGGTACGAGCAGTACTTC. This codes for CASSTGQGGYEQYF.

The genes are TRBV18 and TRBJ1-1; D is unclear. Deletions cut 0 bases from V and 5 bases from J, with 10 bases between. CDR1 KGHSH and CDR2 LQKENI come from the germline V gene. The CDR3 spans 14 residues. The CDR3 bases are TGTGCCAGCTCACCACCTCCGGGAGGGACTGAAGCTTTCTTT. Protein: CASSPPPGGTEAFF.